In this sample, the clone carrying this TCR beta chain is medium-sized. This sample was taken from a study of low-dose radiotherapy and immunotherapy resistance in tumors. TRAV and TRBV primers primed cDNA for both TCRalpha and TCRbeta. Over 20 PCR cycles, TCRs were amplified from a constant-region primer and V-primer adapter. TCRdb reprocessed the reads with MiXCR, giving one entry per CDR3 protein. The sample holds about 39,000 distinct CDR3 sequences, under 25% seen once. Time point meaning: after trial treatment. Specified treatment: LDRT plus nivolumab, ipilimumab, low-dose cyclophosphamide and aspirin (RACIN trial). The sequenced sample was PBMCs, obtained after low-dose radiotherapy plus immunotherapy. This TCR was recovered from a female donor with ovarian cancer.

The CDR3, as DNA: TGTGCCAGCAGTTTAAGACTAGCGGGATACAATGAGCAGTTCTTC. Its translation: CASSLRLAGYNEQFF. J is TRBJ2-1 and V is TRBV28, with TRBD2 identical over 11 bases. Germline lookup yields CDR1 MDHEN and CDR2 SYDVKM. J gave up 4 bases and V 2 bases, and 1 base lay outside the gene matches. CDR3 length: 15 amino acids.